This T cell receptor beta chain was observed in a study of PD-L1 blockade in urothelial cancer. Overall study context: Previous chemotherapy exposure amounted to 0 to 3 regimens for patients. Study findings and constraints: Tumor samples were FFPE, not collected immediately before treatment, with one sample per patient.

A remark on this clone: Antigen: not known.

This CDR3 spans 15 amino acids. Germline lookup yields CDR1 SGHRS and CDR2 YFSETQ. V gave up 5 bases and J gave up 3 bases; unmatched junction bases: 8. Some clones are missing from TCRdb's copy, which holds only in-frame ones; the method was immunoSEQ multiplex PCR. The sample carries some 35,000 clones, about a third recorded once. This clonotype was obtained from a man between 60 and 75 years old with urothelial cancer. The rearrangement links TRBV5-1 to TRBJ1-5; the match to TRBD1 covers 7 bases. The source was tumor tissue, collected before atezolizumab (anti-PD-L1) treatment. The CDR3 nucleotides read TGCGCCAGCAGGGCCGGGACAGAATTCAATCAGCCCCAGCATTTT. Translation: CASRAGTEFNQPQHF. Full variable domain (outside the CDR3, taken from reference TRBV5-1 and TRBJ1-5): KAGVTQTPRYLIKTRGQQVTLSCSPISGHRSVSWYQQTPGQGLQFLFEYFSETQRNKGNFPGRFSGRQFSNSRSEMNVSTLELGDSALYLCASRAGTEFNQPQHFGDGTRLSIL.